The clone carrying this T cell receptor (beta chain) was seen a single time. Its specificity is unknown. A junction boundary mismatches the germline segment, possibly from a read error. Among the donors, all were healthy bone marrow donors. These data originate in a study of cytomegalovirus exposure and HLA in healthy donors. Overall study results and limits: Donors belonging to an Asian-associated ancestry cluster reportedly showed fewer N-insertions in productive TCRs than the roughly 700-donor mean, according to what a later analysis found.

Germline V lookup: CDR1 SGHRS, CDR2 YFSETQ. The CDR3 length is 16 residues. PCR was performed using 60 Vbeta and 13 Jbeta primers. Profiling relied on immunoSEQ multiplex PCR, and the TCRdb table lists in-frame clones only, not all of them. The sample carries about 140,000 clones, approximately 80% recorded once. The receptor was isolated from a woman aged 45 to 65 in good health and CMV-seronegative. The genes are TRBV5-1 and TRBJ2-4; 8 bases agree with TRBD2. Sequencing was carried out using PBMCs. CDR3 nucleotide sequence: TGCGCCAGCAGCTTGGGCCCCGGGGGGGCCAGAAACATTCAGTACTTC. This codes for CASSLGPGGARNIQYF.